The clone carrying this TCR beta chain was recorded once. Its antigen is undetermined. The data were taken from a study of persistence of HIV-infected CD4 T cells. V lost 6 bases to trimming and J lost 3 bases; unmatched junction nucleotides: 6. Per the germline V gene, CDR1 is SGHKS and CDR2 is YYEKEE (reference sequence). This CDR3 has 14 amino acids. Nonspecific anti-CD3/anti-CD28 bead stimulation represents the broad CD4+ T cell repertoire. Responding CD4+ T cells were sorted by upregulation of both CD40 ligand and CD69. This was the immunoSEQ version 4 assay in survey mode. Sequencing used immunoSEQ multiplex PCR; TCRdb keeps in-frame clones, though not all of them. The profile covers about 45,000 clones, with just under 90% appearing a single time and about 3% taken by the ten largest.

The sample was CD4+ T cells sorted from PBMCs after approximately 19-hour stimulation, taken from a patient who received antiretroviral therapy. This chain joins TRBV5-5 and TRBJ2-1; 7 bases are a match to TRBD1. The receptor's source is an adult woman with HIV who was CMV-seropositive. The CDR3 loop reads CASNDRDSYNEQFF. The CDR3 nucleotides are TGTGCCAGCAACGACAGGGACAGCTACAATGAGCAGTTCTTC. Variable domain in full (rest from reference TRBV5-5 and TRBJ2-1): DAGVTQSPTHLIKTRGQQVTLRCSPISGHKSVSWYQQVLGQGPQFIFQYYEKEERGRGNFPDRFSARQFPNYSSELNVNALLLGDSALYLCASNDRDSYNEQFFGPGTRLTVL.